The sequence of this T cell receptor beta chain was determined in a study of cytomegalovirus exposure and HLA in healthy donors. Overall study results and limits: Rare TCR sequences predominated, though certain public TCRs were found in many donors.

Trimming left V 2 bases short and J 0 bases short, with 10 bases between. The CDR3 runs 15 residues. The germline V gene has CDR1 SGHTS and CDR2 YDEGEE. Comment on this clone: Antigen unknown.

Primers included in the PCR were 60 Vbeta and 13 Jbeta primers. The data were produced by immunoSEQ multiplex PCR, yet TCRdb's version contains in-frame clones alone and is incomplete. The table includes over 150,000 clones, around three quarters detected once. Each donor's status was that of a healthy bone marrow donor. The TCR was taken from a woman in her 40s in good health and CMV-seronegative. The chain is built from TRBV5-8 and TRBJ2-3; weak D call: TRBD1 (6 bases). The source material was PBMCs. DNA for the CDR3: TGTGCCAGCAGCTTCCTTCAGGGGAGCACAGATACGCAGTATTTT. This sequence encodes CASSFLQGSTDTQYF.